This entry lists 8 T cell receptor beta chains sequenced from one sample in a study of blood T cell repertoires in COVID-19. The assay was immunoSEQ multiplex PCR, and TCRdb's table has in-frame clones only and misses some. The sample has around 380,000 clones, more than 75% seen once. Sequencing used PBMCs or T cells enriched from blood (not recorded which). The origin of the receptors is a man under 40 who had recovered from COVID-19.

J is TRBJ1-1 and V is TRBV7-9, with D perhaps TRBD1 (6 bases). Trimming removed 5 bases at V and 5 bases at J, with 18 bases between. CDR3 length: 15 amino acids. Germline V gene lookup returns CDR1 SEHNR and CDR2 FQNEAQ (reference sequence). The CDR3 DNA follows: TGTGCCAGCAGCCCCCCCGTGGGGGCCGGGACTGAAGCTTTCTTT. As protein: CASSPPVGAGTEAFF. The full variable domain, completed using reference TRBV7-9 and TRBJ1-1, is DTGVSQNPRHKITKRGQNVTFRCDPISEHNRLYWYRQTLGQGPEFLTYFQNEAQLEKSRLLSDRFSAERPKGSFSTLEIQRTEQGDSAMYLCASSPPVGAGTEAFFGQGTRLTVV.

V is TRBV3-1 (or the pseudogene TRBV3-2) and J is TRBJ2-7; 9 bases map to TRBD2. Germline V lookup: CDR1 LGHDT, CDR2 YNNKEL (reference sequence). The CDR3 runs to 15 residues. Germline trimming cut 6 bases from V and 4 bases from J; bases unmatched to any gene: 10. As DNA, the CDR3 is TGTGCCAGCAGAGCCGGGACTAGCCCCCGGTACGAGCAGTACTTC. This codes for CASRAGTSPRYEQYF.

This clone was recorded only once. V is TRBV7-2 and J is TRBJ2-7; the match to TRBD2 covers 9 bases. Looked up from germline, CDR1 is SGHTA and CDR2 is FQGNSA. Trimming at V came to 2 bases and at J to 0 bases, leaving 2 bases not matched to a gene. The CDR3 totals 15 residues. The CDR3 region is CASSLSSGGSYEQYF. The CDR3 DNA reads as TGTGCCAGCAGCTTAAGTAGCGGGGGCTCCTACGAGCAGTACTTC. The complete variable domain, with remaining parts taken from reference TRBV7-2 and TRBJ2-7, reads GAGVSQSPSNKVTEKGKDVELRCDPISGHTALYWYRQSLGQGLEFLIYFQGNSAPDKSGLPSDRFSAERTGGSVSTLTIQRTQQEDSAVYLCASSLSSGGSYEQYFGPGTRLTVT.

The CDR3 bases are TGTGCCAGCAGTTACTCCGGGACAGGGAAATCGGGCGGCTACACCTTC. Translation gives CASSYSGTGKSGGYTF. This sequence joins TRBV6-5 and TRBJ1-2, with 9 nucleotides matching TRBD1. Germline values: CDR1 MNHEY, CDR2 SVGAGI. This CDR3 comprises 16 residues. V lost 0 bases and J lost 8; bases outside the gene matches: 10.

This clone was seen a handful of times. The chain's CDR3 is CASSPSGRGGYEQYF. Here the CDR3 DNA reads TGCGCCAGCAGCCCCAGTGGGAGGGGTGGGTACGAGCAGTACTTC. This chain connects TRBV4-1 to TRBJ2-7; 7 bases fit TRBD2. This CDR3 contains 15 residues. Germline CDR1 and CDR2: MGHRA and YSYEKL. The V gene end was trimmed by 4 bases and the J gene end by 4 bases; junction bases not matched to a gene: 10.

This chain's CDR3 is CASSEAGTGTREQFF. As DNA, the CDR3 is TGTGCCAGCAGTGAAGCGGGGACAGGGACCCGGGAGCAGTTCTTC. This chain joins TRBV6-1 and TRBJ2-1; 9 bases match TRBD1. CDR1 MNHNS and CDR2 SASEGT come from the germline V gene. Losses at the gene ends were 0 bases for V and 10 bases for J; bases not matched to a gene: 7. The CDR3 has 15 residues.

The gene calls are TRBV19 and TRBJ1-1; D possibly corresponds to TRBD1 (5 bases). V lost 7 bases, J lost 5 bases, and 20 bases lay in between. The CDR3 has 15 residues. Germline loops: CDR1 LNHDA, CDR2 SQIVND (reference sequence). DNA for the CDR3: TGTGCCAGTACCCTGAGTGGCGGGGGGGGGACTGAAGCTTTCTTT. As protein: CASTLSGGGGTEAFF.

The gene calls are TRBV3-1 (or the pseudogene TRBV3-2) and TRBJ1-6; 7 bases fit TRBD1. Germline lookup yields CDR1 LGHDT and CDR2 YNNKEL (reference sequence). V lost 1 base, J lost 7 bases, and 1 base stayed unmatched. This CDR3 comprises 14 residues. CDR3 region: CASSQVDRNSPLHF. Written as DNA, the CDR3 is TGTGCCAGCAGCCAAGTGGACAGGAATTCACCCCTCCACTTT.